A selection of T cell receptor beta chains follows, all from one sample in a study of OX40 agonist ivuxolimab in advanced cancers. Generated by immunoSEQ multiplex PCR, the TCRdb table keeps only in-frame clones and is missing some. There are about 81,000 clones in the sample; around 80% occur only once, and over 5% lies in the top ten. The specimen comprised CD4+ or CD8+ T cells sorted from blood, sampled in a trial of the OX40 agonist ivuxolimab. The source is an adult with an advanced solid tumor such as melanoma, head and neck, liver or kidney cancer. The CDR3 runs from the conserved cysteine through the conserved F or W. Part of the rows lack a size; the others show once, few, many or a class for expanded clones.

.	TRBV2	CASGGGAAKNIQYF
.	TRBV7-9	CASSLPFTGQGQAKNIQYF
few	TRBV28	CASEQGAGTQYF
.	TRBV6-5	CASRLTRADTQYF
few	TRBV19	CASTPTAGDNSPLHF
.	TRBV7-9	CASSLGQGFYNSPLHF
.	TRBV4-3	CASSQDWRSGGELFF
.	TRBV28	CASSAQGRTGNTIYF
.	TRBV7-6	CASSTGTKNEKLFF
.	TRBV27	CASSWGGRSTDTQYF
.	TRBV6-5	CASKGAAGNSPLHF
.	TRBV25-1	CASSGWTGGPYEQYF
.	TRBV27	CASSFGLPTGELFF
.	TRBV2	CASSDATGVNSPLHF
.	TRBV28	CASTRDTSYEQYF
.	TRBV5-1	CASSPRGQGNTEAFF
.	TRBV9	CASSVGGSGEQFF
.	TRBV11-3	CASSLGLAVTDTQYF
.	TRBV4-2	CASSGGGPNTGELFF
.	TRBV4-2	CASSQDRGGQETQYF
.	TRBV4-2	CASSQEDRANTEAFF
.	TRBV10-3	CAISESSGLNTEAFF
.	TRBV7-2	CASSLMVLNTEAFF
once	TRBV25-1	CASSDTGQLTYEQYF
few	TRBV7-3	CASSLREGEKLFF
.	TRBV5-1	CASSLDGAPSRNEQFF
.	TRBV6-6	CASTFGSYYEQYF
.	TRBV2	CASQGSGRDRSIQYF
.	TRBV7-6	CASSLAWSSGPNTEAFF
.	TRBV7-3	CASSLGILNEQFF
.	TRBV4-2	CASSQELGAGYEQYF